This TCR beta chain was sequenced for a study of shared clonotypes between healthy human individuals. About the research overall: Each donor contributed plates that comprised three CD4 naive, three CD4 memory, two CD8 naive and one CD8 memory. Whole-study findings and limits: All-four-donor shared clonotypes had higher generation probabilities than non-shared clonotypes did.

CD8 cells regarded as naive lacked CD45RO, were positively chosen for CCR7, and omitted terminally differentiated effector memory CD45RA+ cells. Trimming stripped 5 bases from V and 1 base from J, with 9 bases between. This CDR3 is 14 amino acids long. Per the germline V gene, CDR1 is SEHNR and CDR2 is FQNEAQ (reference sequence). Notes on this clone: The antigen is undetermined.

Repertoires were generated with immunoSEQ multiplex PCR, while TCRdb's copy carries only in-frame clones and drops some. This table holds about 2.1 million clones, roughly 95% found once. The TCR was taken from a man between 18 and 29 years old in good health. Some clones in this sample may be carry-over from other donors' samples. This chain joins TRBV7-9 and TRBJ2-4; D not resolved. Sequenced input: naive CD8+ T cells from PBMCs. The CDR3 nucleotides read TGTGCCAGCAGCCGCGGTGGGGCCAAAAACATTCAGTACTTC. Translating it yields CASSRGGAKNIQYF. The whole variable domain, remainder taken from reference TRBV7-9 and TRBJ2-4, is DTGVSQNPRHKITKRGQNVTFRCDPISEHNRLYWYRQTLGQGPEFLTYFQNEAQLEKSRLLSDRFSAERPKGSFSTLEIQRTEQGDSAMYLCASSRGGAKNIQYFGAGTRLSVL.